The clone carrying this T cell receptor (beta chain) was recorded many times. This record comes from a study of T cells in Graves' hyperthyroidism and ophthalmopathy. J was trimmed by 6 bases and V by 0 bases; bases with no gene match: 13. Germline CDR1 reads MNHEY; CDR2 reads SMNVEV (reference sequence). The CDR3 is 18 amino acids. Ophthalmopathy in the patients scored at least 3 on Clinical Activity Score and at least 4 on NOSPECS grade, lasting under 3 months. Patients having uncontrolled infection, another autoimmune disease, pregnancy or lactation were not included. Amplified TCR beta CDR3 regions came from RNA transcripts. First-round RT-PCR targeting the TCR CDR3 was performed with the HTBI primer set. TCRdb itself ran the multiplex PCR reads through MiXCR, one entry per CDR3 protein. The sample contains approximately 380,000 distinct CDR3 sequences, about 14% of which appear only once.

The receptor was isolated from a man aged 45-65 years with Graves' ophthalmopathy. Sequences were obtained from blood. The chain uses TRBV27 and TRBJ1-5, with 8 bases lining up with TRBD1. The CDR3 region is CASSLSFFLTGGGQPQHF. CDR3 DNA sequence: TGTGCCAGCAGTTTATCGTTCTTCCTAACAGGGGGTGGTCAGCCCCAGCATTTT.